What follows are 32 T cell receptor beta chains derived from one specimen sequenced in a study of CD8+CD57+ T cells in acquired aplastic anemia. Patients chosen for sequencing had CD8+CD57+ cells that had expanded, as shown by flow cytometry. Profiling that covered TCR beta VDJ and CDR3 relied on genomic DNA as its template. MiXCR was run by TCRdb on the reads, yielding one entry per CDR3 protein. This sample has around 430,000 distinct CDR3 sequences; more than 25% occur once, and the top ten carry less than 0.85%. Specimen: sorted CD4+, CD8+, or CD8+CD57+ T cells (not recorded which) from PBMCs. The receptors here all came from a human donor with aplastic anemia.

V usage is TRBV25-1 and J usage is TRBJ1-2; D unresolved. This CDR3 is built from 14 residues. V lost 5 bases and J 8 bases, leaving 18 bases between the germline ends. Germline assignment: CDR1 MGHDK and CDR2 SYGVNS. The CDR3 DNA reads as TGTGCCAGCAGTTCCCCGGCGGGTCTCTGGGGCTACACCTTC. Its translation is CASSSPAGLWGYTF.

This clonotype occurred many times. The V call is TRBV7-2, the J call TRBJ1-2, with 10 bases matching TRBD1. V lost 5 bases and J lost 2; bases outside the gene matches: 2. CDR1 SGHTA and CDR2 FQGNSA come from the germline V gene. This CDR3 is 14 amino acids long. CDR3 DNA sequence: TGTGCCAGCAGCCCGGGACAGGGGAACTATGGCTACACCTTC. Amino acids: CASSPGQGNYGYTF.

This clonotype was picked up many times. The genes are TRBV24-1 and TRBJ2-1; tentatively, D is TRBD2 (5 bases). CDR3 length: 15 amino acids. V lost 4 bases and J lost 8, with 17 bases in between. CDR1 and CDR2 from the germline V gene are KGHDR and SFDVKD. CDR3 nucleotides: TGTGCCACCAGTGACACTAGGAGAGGTGGGGATGAGCAGTTCTTC. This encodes CATSDTRRGGDEQFF.

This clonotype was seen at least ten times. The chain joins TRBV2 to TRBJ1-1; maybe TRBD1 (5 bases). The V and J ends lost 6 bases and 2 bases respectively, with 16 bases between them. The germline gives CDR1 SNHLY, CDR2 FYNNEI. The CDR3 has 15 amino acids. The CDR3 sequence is CASRAPGTGNTEAFF. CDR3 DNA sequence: TGTGCCAGCAGGGCCCCCGGGACGGGAAACACTGAAGCTTTCTTT.

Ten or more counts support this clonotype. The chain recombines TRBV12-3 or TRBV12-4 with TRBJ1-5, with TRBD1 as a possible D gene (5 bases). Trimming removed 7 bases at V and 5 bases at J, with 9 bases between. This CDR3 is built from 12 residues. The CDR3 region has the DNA TGTGCCAGCACCTTAGGGGATCAGCCCCAGCATTTT. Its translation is CASTLGDQPQHF.

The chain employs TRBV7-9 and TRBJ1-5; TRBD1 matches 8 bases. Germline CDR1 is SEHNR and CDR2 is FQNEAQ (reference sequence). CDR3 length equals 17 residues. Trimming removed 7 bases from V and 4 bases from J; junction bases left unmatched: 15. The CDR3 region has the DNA TGTGCCAGCACCCCACGACGGGGACAGGCAAAAAATCAGCCCCAGCATTTT. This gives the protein CASTPRRGQAKNQPQHF.

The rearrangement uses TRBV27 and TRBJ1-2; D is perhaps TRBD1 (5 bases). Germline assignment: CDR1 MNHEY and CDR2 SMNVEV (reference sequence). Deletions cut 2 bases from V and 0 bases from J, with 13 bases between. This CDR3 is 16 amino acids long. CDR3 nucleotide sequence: TGTGCCAGCAGTTTAGTACCAGGGCTTACTAACTATGGCTACACCTTC. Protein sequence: CASSLVPGLTNYGYTF.

The CDR3, as DNA: TGTGCCACCAGTGACGCGATGGGGACAGGGAACTATGGCTACACCTTC. Translating it yields CATSDAMGTGNYGYTF. The chain links TRBV24-1 to TRBJ1-2; 9 bases line up with TRBD1. The CDR3 runs 16 residues. The V segment lost 4 bases and the J segment 2 bases; nucleotides outside the gene matches: 7. Germline CDR1 reads KGHDR; CDR2 reads SFDVKD.

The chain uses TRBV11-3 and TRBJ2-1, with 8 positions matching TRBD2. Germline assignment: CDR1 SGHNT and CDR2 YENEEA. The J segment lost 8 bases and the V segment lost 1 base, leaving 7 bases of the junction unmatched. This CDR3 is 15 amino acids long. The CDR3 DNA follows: TGTGCCAGCAGCTTAGCGGGAGGGCCGTTGGATGAGCAGTTCTTC. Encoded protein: CASSLAGGPLDEQFF. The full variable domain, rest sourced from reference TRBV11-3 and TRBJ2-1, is EAGVVQSPRYKIIEKKQPVAFWCNPISGHNTLYWYLQNLGQGPELLIRYENEEAVDDSQLPKDRFSAERLKGVDSTLKIQPAELGDSAVYLCASSLAGGPLDEQFFGPGTRLTVL.

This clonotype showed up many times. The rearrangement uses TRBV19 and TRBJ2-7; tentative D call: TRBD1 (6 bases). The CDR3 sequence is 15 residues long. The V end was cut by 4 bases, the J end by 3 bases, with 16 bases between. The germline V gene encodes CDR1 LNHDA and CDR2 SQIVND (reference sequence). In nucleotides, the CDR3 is TGTGCCAGTAGTACAGAGGCAACAGGGAGCTACGAGCAGTACTTC. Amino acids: CASSTEATGSYEQYF.

CDR3 sequence (DNA): TGTGCCAGCAGCGTAGTCCCAGTACTTGAACCTTACAATGAGCAGTTCTTC. Translated, it gives CASSVVPVLEPYNEQFF. The chain carries TRBV25-1 and TRBJ2-1, with no clear D. CDR1 is MGHDK and CDR2 is SYGVNS in the germline V gene. Trimming took off 6 bases at V and 4 bases at J, with 22 bases between the two ends. The CDR3 runs to 17 residues.

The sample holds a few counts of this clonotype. Here the CDR3 DNA reads TGTGCCAGCAGTCCTGGACAGGGGGCGCGGAATTCACCCCTCCACTTT. Protein product: CASSPGQGARNSPLHF. The chain uses TRBV6-1 and TRBJ1-6, with 11 bases matching TRBD1. The V gene's germline CDR1 is MNHNS and CDR2 SASEGT. This CDR3 has 16 residues. J was trimmed by 7 bases and V by 5 bases; bases with no gene match: 7.

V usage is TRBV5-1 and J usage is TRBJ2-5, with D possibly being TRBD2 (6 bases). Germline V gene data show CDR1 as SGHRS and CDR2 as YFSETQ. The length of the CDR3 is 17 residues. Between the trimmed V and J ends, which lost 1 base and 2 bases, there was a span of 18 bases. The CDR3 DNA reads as TGCGCCAGCAGCTTGATCTTGGTGGGGCGGGGACAAGAGACCCAGTACTTC. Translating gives CASSLILVGRGQETQYF.

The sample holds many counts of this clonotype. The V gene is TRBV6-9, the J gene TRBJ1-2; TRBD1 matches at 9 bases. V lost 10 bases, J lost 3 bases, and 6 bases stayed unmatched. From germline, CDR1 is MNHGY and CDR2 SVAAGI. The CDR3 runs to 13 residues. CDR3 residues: CANTGQGDYGYTF. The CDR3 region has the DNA TGTGCCAACACGGGACAGGGAGACTATGGCTACACCTTC.

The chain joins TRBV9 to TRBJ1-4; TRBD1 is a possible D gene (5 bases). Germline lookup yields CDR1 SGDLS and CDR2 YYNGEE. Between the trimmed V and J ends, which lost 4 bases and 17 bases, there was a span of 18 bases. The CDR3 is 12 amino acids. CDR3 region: CASSLNANRRFF. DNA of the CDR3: TGTGCCAGCAGCCTAAACGCTAACAGGAGATTTTTT.

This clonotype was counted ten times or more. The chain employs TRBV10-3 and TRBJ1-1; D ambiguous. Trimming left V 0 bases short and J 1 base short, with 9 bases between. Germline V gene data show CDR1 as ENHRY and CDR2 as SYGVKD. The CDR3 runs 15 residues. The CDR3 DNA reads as TGTGCCATCAGTGAGTCGGGCAGGTCGAACACTGAAGCTTTCTTT. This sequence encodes CAISESGRSNTEAFF.

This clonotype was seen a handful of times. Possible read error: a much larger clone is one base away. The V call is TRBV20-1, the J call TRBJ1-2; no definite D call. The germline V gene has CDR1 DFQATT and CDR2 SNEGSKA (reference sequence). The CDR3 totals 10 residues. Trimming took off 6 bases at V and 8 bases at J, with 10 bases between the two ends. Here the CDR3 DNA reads TGCAGTGCCCCCGGCGACGGCTACACCTTC. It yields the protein CSAPGDGYTF.

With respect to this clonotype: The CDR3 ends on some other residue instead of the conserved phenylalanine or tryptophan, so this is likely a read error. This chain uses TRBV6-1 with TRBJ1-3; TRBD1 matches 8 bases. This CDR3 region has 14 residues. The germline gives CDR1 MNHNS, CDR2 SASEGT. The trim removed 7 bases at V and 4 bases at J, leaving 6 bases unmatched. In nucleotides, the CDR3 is TGTGCCAGCACCGGACAGGGTTTGGGAAACACCATATATTCT. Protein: CASTGQGLGNTIYS.

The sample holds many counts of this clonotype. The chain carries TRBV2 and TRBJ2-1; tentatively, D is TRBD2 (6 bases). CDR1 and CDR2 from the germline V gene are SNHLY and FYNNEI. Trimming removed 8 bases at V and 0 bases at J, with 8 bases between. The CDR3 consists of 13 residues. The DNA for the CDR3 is TGTGCCAGCGTCGGGAGCTCCTACAATGAGCAGTTCTTC. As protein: CASVGSSYNEQFF.

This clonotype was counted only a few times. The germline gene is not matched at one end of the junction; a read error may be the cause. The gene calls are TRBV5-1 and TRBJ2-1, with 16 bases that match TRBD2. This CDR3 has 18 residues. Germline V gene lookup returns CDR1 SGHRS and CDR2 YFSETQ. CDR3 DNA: TGTGCCAGCAGCCCGAAGCCGGGACTAGCGGGAGGGAGTGATGAGCAGTTCTTC. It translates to CASSPKPGLAGGSDEQFF.

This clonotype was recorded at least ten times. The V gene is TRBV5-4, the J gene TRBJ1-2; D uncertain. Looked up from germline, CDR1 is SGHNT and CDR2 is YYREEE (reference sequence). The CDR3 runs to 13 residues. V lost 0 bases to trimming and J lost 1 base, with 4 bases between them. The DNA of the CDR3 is TGTGCCAGCAGCTTGGACAATAACTATGGCTACACCTTC. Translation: CASSLDNNYGYTF.

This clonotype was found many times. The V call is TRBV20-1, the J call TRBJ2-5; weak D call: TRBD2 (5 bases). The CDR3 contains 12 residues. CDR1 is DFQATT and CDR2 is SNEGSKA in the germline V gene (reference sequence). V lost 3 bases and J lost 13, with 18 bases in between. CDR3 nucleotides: TGCAGTGCTAGGGAGGCCGGACGCGCCCTGTACTTC. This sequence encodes CSAREAGRALYF.

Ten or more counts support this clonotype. The CDR3 region is CASSSDPGVYGYTF. In DNA form, the CDR3 reads TGTGCCAGCAGCTCGGACCCGGGAGTCTATGGCTACACCTTC. The chain employs TRBV7-9 and TRBJ1-2; D is undetermined. Germline CDR1 reads SEHNR; CDR2 reads FQNEAQ (reference sequence). Trimming cost V 4 bases and J 4 bases, with 13 bases left between them. There are 14 residues in the CDR3.

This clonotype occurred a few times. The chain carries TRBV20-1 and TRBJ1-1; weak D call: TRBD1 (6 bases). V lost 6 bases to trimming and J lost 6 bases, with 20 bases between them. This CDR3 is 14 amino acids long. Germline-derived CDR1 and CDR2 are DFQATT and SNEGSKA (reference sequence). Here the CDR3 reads CSAQQGNGWPEAFF. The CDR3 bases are TGCAGTGCGCAACAGGGTAATGGATGGCCTGAAGCTTTCTTT.

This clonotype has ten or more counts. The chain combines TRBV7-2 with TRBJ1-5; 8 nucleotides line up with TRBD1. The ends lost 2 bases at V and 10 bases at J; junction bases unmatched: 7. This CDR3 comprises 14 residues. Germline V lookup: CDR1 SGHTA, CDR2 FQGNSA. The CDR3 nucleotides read TGTGCCAGCAGCTTAACAGGGGGAAGTCACCCCCAGCATTTT. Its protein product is CASSLTGGSHPQHF.

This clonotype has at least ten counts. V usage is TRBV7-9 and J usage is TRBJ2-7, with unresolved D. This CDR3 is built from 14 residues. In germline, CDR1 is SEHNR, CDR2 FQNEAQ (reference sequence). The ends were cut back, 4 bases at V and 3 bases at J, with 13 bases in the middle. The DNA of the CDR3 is TGTGCCAGCAGCTACAGATCTCCTAACTACGAGCAGTACTTC. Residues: CASSYRSPNYEQYF.

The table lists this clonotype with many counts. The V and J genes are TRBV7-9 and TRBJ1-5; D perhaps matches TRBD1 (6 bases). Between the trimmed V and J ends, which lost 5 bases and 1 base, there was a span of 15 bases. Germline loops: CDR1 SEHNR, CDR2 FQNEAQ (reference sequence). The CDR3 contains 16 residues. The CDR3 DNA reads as TGTGCCAGCAGCCACGAGACAGGAGGGAGCAATCAGCCCCAGCATTTT. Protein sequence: CASSHETGGSNQPQHF.

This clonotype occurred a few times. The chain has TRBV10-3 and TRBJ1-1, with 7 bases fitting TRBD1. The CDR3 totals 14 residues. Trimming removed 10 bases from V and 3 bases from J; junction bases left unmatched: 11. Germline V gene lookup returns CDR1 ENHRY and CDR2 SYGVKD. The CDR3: CASTKGQPDTEAFF. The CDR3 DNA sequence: TGTGCCAGCACGAAGGGACAGCCGGACACTGAAGCTTTCTTT.

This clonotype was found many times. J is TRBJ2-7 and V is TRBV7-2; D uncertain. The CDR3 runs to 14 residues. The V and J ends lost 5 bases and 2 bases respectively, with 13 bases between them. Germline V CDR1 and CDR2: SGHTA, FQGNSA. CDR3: CASSTTSPAYEQYF. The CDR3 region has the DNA TGTGCCAGCAGCACAACGAGTCCTGCCTACGAGCAGTACTTC.

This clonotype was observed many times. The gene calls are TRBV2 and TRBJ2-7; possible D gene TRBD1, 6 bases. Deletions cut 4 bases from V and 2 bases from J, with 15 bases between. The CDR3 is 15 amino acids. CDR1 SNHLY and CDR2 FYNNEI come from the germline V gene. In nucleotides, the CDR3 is TGTGCCAGCAGTGGGCGATTCGGGACAACCTACGAGCAGTACTTC. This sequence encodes CASSGRFGTTYEQYF.

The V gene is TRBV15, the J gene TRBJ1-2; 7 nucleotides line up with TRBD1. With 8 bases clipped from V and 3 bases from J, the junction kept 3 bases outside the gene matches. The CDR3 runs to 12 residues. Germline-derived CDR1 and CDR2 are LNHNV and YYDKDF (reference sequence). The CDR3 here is CATVDRDYGYTF. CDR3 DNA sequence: TGTGCCACCGTCGACAGGGACTATGGCTACACCTTC.

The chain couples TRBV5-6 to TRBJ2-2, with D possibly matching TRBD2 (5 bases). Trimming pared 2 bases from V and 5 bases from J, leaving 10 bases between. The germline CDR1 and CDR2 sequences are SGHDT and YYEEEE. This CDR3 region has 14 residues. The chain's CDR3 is CASSFPPGTGELFF. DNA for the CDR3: TGTGCCAGCAGCTTTCCACCGGGGACCGGGGAGCTGTTTTTT.